Shown below are 10 T cell receptor beta chains from a single sample sequenced in a study of blood T cells in healthy people across ages. A second about 6 to 12 cycle PCR used barcoded and J-beta primers. TCRdb reanalysed the 5' RACE reads using MiXCR and keeps one entry per CDR3 protein. In the table there are about 320,000 distinct CDR3 sequences, 25% to 30% of which are singletons. The sample taken for sequencing was blood. These receptor sequences come from a woman in her 70s in good health.

This clonotype has a handful of counts. This chain links TRBV6-6 with TRBJ1-4; D remains ambiguous. CDR1 MNHNY and CDR2 SVGAGI come from the germline V gene (reference sequence). This CDR3 has 14 residues. Trimming took 10 bases from V and 5 from J, leaving 17 bases between them. The CDR3 protein is CATRGHDGNEKLFF. The CDR3 DNA is TGTGCCACCCGAGGGCACGATGGAAATGAAAAACTGTTTTTT.

CDR3 amino acids: CASSLRGDRQETQYF. The DNA of the CDR3 is TGTGCCAGCAGCTTAAGAGGCGACCGCCAAGAGACCCAGTACTTC. The V and J genes are TRBV7-3 and TRBJ2-5; D is undetermined. CDR1 is SGHTA and CDR2 is FQGTGA in the germline V gene. The V gene lost 1 base and the J gene lost 1 base, with 10 bases spanning the gap. This CDR3 is built from 15 residues.

This clonotype was observed at least ten times. The rearrangement joins TRBV10-3 to TRBJ2-4; D remains ambiguous. V lost 2 bases, J lost 7 bases, and 9 bases lay in between. CDR1 and CDR2 from the germline V gene are ENHRY and SYGVKD. CDR3 size: 13 residues. CDR3 protein: CAISEGRSNIQYF. The CDR3 DNA reads as TGTGCCATCAGTGAGGGCAGGTCGAACATTCAGTACTTC.

In its sample, this clonotype was seen a few times. The chain recombines TRBV15 with TRBJ2-7, with D unclear. The germline CDR1 and CDR2 sequences are LNHNV and YYDKDF (reference sequence). The V end was cut by 1 base, the J end by 0 bases, with 10 bases between. This CDR3 is 15 amino acids long. In DNA form, the CDR3 reads TGTGCCACCAGCAGAGTTATAGTTAGCTCCTACGAGCAGTACTTC. Its translation is CATSRVIVSSYEQYF. The complete variable domain, with remaining parts taken from reference TRBV15 and TRBJ2-7, reads DAMVIQNPRYQVTQFGKPVTLSCSQTLNHNVMYWYQQKSSQAPKLLFHYYDKDFNNEADTPDNFQSRRPNTSFCFLDIRSPGLGDTAMYLCATSRVIVSSYEQYFGPGTRLTVT.

Of note for this clonotype: Sequence at one end of the junction differs from germline and may be a read error. V and J are TRBV27 and TRBJ2-7, with D possibly TRBD2 on 6 matching bases. This CDR3 contains 13 residues. The V gene's germline CDR1 is MNHEY and CDR2 SMNVEV (reference sequence). CDR3 DNA: TGTGCCAGCAGTTTCACTAGCTCCCACGAGCAGTACTTC. Translation: CASSFTSSHEQYF.

This clonotype was observed a few times. V usage is TRBV5-6 and J usage is TRBJ1-2; a possible D gene is TRBD1 (5 bases). Germline V gene sequence: CDR1 SGHDT, CDR2 YYEEEE. The CDR3 totals 12 residues. Trimming pared 1 base from V and 5 bases from J, leaving 6 bases between. The CDR3, as DNA: TGTGCCAGCAGCTTGCGACAGTATGGCTACACCTTC. Translated: CASSLRQYGYTF. Supplemented by reference TRBV5-6 and TRBJ1-2, the full variable domain reads DAGVTQSPTHLIKTRGQQVTLRCSPKSGHDTVSWYQQALGQGPQFIFQYYEEEERQRGNFPDRFSGHQFPNYSSELNVNALLLGDSALYLCASSLRQYGYTFGSGTRLTVV.

The genes are TRBV6-1 and TRBJ1-6; D perhaps matches TRBD1 (6 bases). Trimming left V 6 bases short and J 6 bases short, with 21 bases between. There are 17 residues in the CDR3. CDR1 MNHNS and CDR2 SASEGT come from the germline V gene. The CDR3 loop reads CASRPATTGSLNSPLHF. The CDR3 DNA reads TGTGCCAGCAGGCCAGCGACGACAGGATCTCTTAATTCACCCCTCCACTTT.

The chain joins TRBV5-1 to TRBJ2-5; perhaps TRBD2 as D (6 bases). The end of the DNA is better explained by TRBJ2-1, so the J call may be wrong. Germline V gene data show CDR1 as SGHRS and CDR2 as YFSETQ. This CDR3 spans 16 amino acids. The CDR3 here is CASSLEGSGVFDEQFF. CDR3 nucleotides: TGCGCCAGCAGCTTGGAAGGTAGCGGCGTCTTCGATGAGCAGTTCTTC.

The genes are TRBV20-1 and TRBJ1-5; 12 bases match TRBD1. CDR3 size: 13 residues. CDR1 and CDR2 (germline): DFQATT, SNEGSKA (reference sequence). With V trimmed by 6 bases and J by 7 bases, 4 bases remained unmatched. CDR3 sequence (DNA): TGCAGTGCAGGGGGACAGGGGGCGCAGCCCCAGCATTTT. It is translated as CSAGGQGAQPQHF.

As for this clonotype: This may stem from a read error, because a much larger clone lies one nucleotide away. It is likely a read error, because the conserved phenylalanine at the end of the CDR3 is missing. The CDR3: CSVEFPDIQYL. The CDR3 DNA sequence: TGCAGCGTTGAATTCCCTGACATTCAGTACCTC. This sequence joins TRBV29-1 and TRBJ2-4; no clear D. The CDR3 contains 11 residues. Per germline, CDR1 SQVTM and CDR2 ANQGSEA. Trimming pared 2 bases from V and 8 bases from J, leaving 7 bases between.